This T cell receptor (beta chain) derives from a study of T cell responses to AZD1222 COVID-19 vaccine. Points from the study as a whole: Variant regions that are unmutated are reportedly the target of nearly half of spike-specific TCRs.

This clone was picked up one time. Its antigen is not known. The table came from immunoSEQ multiplex PCR; TCRdb's copy has only in-frame clones and leaves some out. The sample has about 130,000 clones, more than 70% seen once; the top ten hold around 1.5%. The specimen comprised peripheral blood, sampled on day 0 of AZD1222 vaccination. The receptor was derived from an adult in good health.

The CDR3 DNA is TGTGCCAGTAGTATTAACGGTTTTAATGAAAAACTGTTTTTT. Encoded protein: CASSINGFNEKLFF. The chain combines TRBV19 with TRBJ1-4; the D is unclear. Germline CDR1 is LNHDA and CDR2 is SQIVND (reference sequence). The V end was cut by 3 bases, the J end by 4 bases, with 9 bases between. The CDR3 spans 14 residues.